The T cell receptor (beta chain) described here comes from a study of CD8+ T cells in alopecia areata. Study outcomes and limitations: Among patients, TCR sharing was less clear than in mice, a difference possibly due in part to HLA diversity in the patient population. Greater clonality was observed in lesional scalp samples, especially alopecia totalis/universalis, versus normal scalp.

The treatment denotes: oral pan-JAK inhibitor, 5-10 mg twice daily. Worth noting for this clone: The antigen is undetermined.

The CDR3 loop spans 13 amino acids. Trimming took 7 bases from V and 4 from J, leaving 16 bases between them. In germline, CDR1 is SQVTM, CDR2 ANQGSEA. Extracted from the samples, RNA was reverse transcribed into cDNA to serve as the sequencing template. Data came from immunoSEQ multiplex PCR; TCRdb stores just in-frame clones and leaves some out. The sample carries 100,000 to 120,000 clones, roughly 56% recorded once. The J gene is TRBJ2-5, the V gene TRBV29-1; a weak D match, TRBD2 (7 bases). The receptor was isolated from a human donor with alopecia areata. Sequenced material: CD4+ T cells sorted from blood, taken at week 24, from a patient treated with tofacitinib. The CDR3 DNA reads as TGCAGCGCTCGCGGGGGCCGGGGAGAGACCCAGTACTTC. It codes for CSARGGRGETQYF. Full variable domain (missing parts from reference TRBV29-1 and TRBJ2-5): SAVISQKPSRDICQRGTSLTIQCQVDSQVTMMFWYRQQPGQSLTLIATANQGSEATYESGFVIDKFPISRPNLTFSTLTVSNMSPEDSSIYLCSARGGRGETQYFGPGTRLLVL.